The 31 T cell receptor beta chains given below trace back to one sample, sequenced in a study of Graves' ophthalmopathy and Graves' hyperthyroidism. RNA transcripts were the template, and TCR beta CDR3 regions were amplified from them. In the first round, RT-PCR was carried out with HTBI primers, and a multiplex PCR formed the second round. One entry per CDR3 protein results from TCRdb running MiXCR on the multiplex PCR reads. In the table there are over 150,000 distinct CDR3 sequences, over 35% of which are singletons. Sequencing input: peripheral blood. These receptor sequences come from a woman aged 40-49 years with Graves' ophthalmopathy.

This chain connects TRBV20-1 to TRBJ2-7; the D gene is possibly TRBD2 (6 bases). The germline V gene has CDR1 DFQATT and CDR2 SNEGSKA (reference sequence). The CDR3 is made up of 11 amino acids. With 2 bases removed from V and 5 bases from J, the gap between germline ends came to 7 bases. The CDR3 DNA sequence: TGCAGTGCTAGACGGGGGAACGAGCAGTACTTC. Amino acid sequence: CSARRGNEQYF.

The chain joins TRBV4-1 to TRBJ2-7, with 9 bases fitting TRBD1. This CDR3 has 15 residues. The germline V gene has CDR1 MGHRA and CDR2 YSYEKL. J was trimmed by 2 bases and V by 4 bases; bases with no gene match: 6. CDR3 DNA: TGCGCCAGCAGCCGACAGGGGGACTCCCCCTACGAGCAGTACTTC. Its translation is CASSRQGDSPYEQYF.

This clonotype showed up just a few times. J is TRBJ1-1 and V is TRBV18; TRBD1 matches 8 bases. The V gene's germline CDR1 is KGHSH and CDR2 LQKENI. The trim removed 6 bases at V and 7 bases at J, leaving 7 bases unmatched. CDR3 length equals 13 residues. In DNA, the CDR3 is TGTGCCAGCTCGCCTGGACAGGGAGGTGAAGCTTTCTTT. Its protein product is CASSPGQGGEAFF. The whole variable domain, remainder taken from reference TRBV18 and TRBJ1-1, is NAGVMQNPRHLVRRRGQEARLRCSPMKGHSHVYWYRQLPEEGLKFMVYLQKENIIDESGMPKERFSAEFPKEGPSILRIQQVVRGDSAAYFCASSPGQGGEAFFGQGTRLTVV.

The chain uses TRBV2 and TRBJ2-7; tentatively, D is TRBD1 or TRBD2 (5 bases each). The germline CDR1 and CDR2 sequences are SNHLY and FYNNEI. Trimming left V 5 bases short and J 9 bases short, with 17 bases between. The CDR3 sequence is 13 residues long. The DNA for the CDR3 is TGTGCCAGCAGTTCCTTCCGGGACCACCGGCAGTACTTC. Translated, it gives CASSSFRDHRQYF. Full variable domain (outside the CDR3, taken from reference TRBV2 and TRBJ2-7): EPEVTQTPSHQVTQMGQEVILRCVPISNHLYFYWYRQILGQKVEFLVSFYNNEISEKSEIFDDQFSVERPDGSNFTLKIRSTKLEDSAMYFCASSSFRDHRQYFGPGTRLTVT.

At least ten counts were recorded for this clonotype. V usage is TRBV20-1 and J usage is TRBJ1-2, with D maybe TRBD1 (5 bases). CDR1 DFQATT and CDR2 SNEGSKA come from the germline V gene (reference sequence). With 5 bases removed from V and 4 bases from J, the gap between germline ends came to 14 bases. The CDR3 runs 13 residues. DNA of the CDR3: TGCAGTGCTTCGGTAGGAAGGGGCTATGGCTACACCTTC. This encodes CSASVGRGYGYTF.

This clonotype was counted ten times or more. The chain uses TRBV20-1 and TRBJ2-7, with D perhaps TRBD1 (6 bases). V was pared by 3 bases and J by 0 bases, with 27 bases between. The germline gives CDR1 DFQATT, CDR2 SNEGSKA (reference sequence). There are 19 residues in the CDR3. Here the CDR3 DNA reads TGCAGTGCTAGGGTGGTAGTTTTCGGACAGTCCATGGGCTCCTACGAGCAGTACTTC. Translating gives CSARVVVFGQSMGSYEQYF.

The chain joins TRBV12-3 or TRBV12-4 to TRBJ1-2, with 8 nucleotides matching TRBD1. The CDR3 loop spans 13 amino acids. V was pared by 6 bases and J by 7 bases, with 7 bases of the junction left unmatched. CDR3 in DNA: TGTGCCAGCAGCCATGGACAGGGAGGTGGCTACACCTTC. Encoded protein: CASSHGQGGGYTF.

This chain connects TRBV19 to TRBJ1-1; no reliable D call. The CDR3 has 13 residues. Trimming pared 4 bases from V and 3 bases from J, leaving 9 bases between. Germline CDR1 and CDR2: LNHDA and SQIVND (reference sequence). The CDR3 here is CASSRMSHTEAFF. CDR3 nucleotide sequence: TGTGCCAGTAGTAGGATGTCTCACACTGAAGCTTTCTTT.

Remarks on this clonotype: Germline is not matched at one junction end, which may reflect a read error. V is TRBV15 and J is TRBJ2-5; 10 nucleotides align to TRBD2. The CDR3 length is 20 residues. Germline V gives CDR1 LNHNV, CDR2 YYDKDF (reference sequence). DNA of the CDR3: TGTGCCACCAGCAGAGATGGGGGACTAGCGAAGTTAGGGTCCCAAGAGGCCCAGTACTTC. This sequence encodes CATSRDGGLAKLGSQEAQYF.

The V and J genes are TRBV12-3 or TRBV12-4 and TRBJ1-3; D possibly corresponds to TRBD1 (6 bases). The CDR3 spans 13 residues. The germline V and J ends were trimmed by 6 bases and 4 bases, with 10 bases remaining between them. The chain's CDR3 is CASRPQGGNTIYF. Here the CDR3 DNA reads TGTGCCAGCAGACCCCAGGGGGGAAACACCATATATTTT.

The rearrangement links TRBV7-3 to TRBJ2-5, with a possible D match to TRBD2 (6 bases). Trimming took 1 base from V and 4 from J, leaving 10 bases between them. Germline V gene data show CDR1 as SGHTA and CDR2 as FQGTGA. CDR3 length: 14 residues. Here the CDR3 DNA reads TGTGCCAGCAGCTTAAATTCCGGGAGAGAGACCCAGTACTTC. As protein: CASSLNSGRETQYF.

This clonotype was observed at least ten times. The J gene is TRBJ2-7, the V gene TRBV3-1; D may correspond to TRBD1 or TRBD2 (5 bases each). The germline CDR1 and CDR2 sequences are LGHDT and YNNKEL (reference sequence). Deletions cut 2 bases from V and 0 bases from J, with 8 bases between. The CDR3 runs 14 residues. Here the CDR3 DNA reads TGTGCCAGCAGCCAAAGGGGACCCTCCTACGAGCAGTACTTC. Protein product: CASSQRGPSYEQYF.

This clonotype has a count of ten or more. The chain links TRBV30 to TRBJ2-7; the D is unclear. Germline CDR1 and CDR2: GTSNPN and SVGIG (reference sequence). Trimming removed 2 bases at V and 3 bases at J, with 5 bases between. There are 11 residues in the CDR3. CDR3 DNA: TGTGCCTGGAGTTACGACTACGAGCAGTACTTC. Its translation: CAWSYDYEQYF.

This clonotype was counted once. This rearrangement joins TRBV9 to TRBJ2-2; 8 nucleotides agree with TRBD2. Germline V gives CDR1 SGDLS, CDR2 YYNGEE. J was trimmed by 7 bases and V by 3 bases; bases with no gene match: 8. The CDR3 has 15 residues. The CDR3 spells CASSGDGRAFGELFF. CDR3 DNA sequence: TGTGCCAGCAGCGGGGACGGGAGGGCCTTCGGGGAGCTGTTTTTT. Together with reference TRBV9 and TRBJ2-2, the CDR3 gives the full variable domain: DSGVTQTPKHLITATGQRVTLRCSPRSGDLSVYWYQQSLDQGLQFLIQYYNGEERAKGNILERFSAQQFPDLHSELNLSSLELGDSALYFCASSGDGRAFGELFFGEGSRLTVL.

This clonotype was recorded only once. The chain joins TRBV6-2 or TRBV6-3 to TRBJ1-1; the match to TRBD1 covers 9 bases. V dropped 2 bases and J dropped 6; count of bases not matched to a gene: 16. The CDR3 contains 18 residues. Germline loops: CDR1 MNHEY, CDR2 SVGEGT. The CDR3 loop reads CASSYVPGTGTLEAEAFF. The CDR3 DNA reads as TGTGCCAGCAGTTACGTCCCCGGGACAGGGACGTTGGAGGCTGAAGCTTTCTTT.

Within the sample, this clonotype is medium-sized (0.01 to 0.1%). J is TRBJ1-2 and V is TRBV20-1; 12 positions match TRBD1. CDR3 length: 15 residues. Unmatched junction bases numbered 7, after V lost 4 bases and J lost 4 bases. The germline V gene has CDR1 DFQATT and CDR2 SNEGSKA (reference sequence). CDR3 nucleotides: TGCAGTGCTACCGGGACAGGGGGCGTTGGCTATGGCTACACCTTC. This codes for CSATGTGGVGYGYTF.

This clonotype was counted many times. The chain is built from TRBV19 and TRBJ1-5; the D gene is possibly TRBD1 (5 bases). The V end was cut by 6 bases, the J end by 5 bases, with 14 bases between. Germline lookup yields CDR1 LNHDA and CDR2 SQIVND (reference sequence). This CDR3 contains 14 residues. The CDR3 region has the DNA TGTGCCAGTAGGGGGCCCCAAAGCCATCAGCCCCAGCATTTT. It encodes CASRGPQSHQPQHF.

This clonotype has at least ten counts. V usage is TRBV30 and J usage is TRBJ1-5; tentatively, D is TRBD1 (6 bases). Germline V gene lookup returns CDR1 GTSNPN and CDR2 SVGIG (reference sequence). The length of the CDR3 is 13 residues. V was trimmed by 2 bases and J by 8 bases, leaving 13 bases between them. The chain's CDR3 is CAWSPQGTKPQHF. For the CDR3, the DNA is TGTGCCTGGAGTCCCCAGGGGACGAAGCCCCAGCATTTT.

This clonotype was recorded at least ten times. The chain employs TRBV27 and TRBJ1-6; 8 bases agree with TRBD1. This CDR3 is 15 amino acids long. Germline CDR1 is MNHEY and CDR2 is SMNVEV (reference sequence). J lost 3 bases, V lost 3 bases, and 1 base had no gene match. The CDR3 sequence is CASSFGTGYNSPLHF. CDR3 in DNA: TGTGCCAGCAGTTTCGGGACAGGCTATAATTCACCCCTCCACTTT.

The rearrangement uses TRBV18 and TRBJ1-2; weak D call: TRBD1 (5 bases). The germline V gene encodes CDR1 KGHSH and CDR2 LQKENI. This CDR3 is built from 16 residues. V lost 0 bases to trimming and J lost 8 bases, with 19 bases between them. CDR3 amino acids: CASSPPSLTVARGYTF. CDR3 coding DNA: TGTGCCAGCTCACCACCCTCGCTGACAGTAGCGCGGGGCTACACCTTC.

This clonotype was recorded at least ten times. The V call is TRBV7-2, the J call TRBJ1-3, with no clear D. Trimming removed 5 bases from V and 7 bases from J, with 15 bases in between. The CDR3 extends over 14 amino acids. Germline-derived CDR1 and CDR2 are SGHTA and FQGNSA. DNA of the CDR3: TGTGCCAGCAGCCAGCCCCGGAGGTCGAACACCATATATTTT. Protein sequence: CASSQPRRSNTIYF.

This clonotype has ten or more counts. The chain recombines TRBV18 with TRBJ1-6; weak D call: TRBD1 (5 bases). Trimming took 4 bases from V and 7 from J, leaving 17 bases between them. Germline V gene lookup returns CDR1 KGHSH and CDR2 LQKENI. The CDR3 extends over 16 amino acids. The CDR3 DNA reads TGTGCCAGCTCACGCGAAGGGGCTCTGGGAAATTCACCCCTCCACTTT. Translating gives CASSREGALGNSPLHF.

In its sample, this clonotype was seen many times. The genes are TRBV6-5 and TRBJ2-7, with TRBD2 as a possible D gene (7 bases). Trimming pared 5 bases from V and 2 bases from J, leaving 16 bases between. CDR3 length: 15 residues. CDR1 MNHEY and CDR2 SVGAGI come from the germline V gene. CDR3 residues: CASSPGGGATYEQYF. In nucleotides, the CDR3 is TGTGCCAGCAGTCCTGGGGGGGGCGCAACCTACGAGCAGTACTTC.

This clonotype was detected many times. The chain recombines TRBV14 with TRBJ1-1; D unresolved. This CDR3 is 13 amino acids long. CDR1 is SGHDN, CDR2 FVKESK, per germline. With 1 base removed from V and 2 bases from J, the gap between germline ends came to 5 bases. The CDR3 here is CASSQGANTEAFF. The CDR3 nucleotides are TGTGCCAGCAGCCAAGGCGCTAACACTGAAGCTTTCTTT.

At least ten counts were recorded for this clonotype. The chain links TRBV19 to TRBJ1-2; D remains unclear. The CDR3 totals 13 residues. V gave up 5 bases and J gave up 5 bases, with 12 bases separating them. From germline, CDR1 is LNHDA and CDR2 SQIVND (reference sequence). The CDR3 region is CASSPRTAYGYTF. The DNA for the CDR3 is TGTGCCAGTAGTCCGCGGACGGCATATGGCTACACCTTC.

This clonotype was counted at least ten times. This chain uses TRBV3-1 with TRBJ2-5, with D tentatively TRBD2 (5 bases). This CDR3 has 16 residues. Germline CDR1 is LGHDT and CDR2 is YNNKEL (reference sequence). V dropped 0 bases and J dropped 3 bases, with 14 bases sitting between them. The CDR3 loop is CASSQDRGSEKETQYF. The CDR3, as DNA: TGTGCCAGCAGCCAAGATCGGGGATCAGAAAAAGAGACCCAGTACTTC.

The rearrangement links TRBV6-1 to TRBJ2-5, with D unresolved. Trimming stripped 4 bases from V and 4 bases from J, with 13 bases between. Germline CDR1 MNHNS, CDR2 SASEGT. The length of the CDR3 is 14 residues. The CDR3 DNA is TGTGCCAGCAGTGCCGGTCGATGGAGAGAGACCCAGTACTTC. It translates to CASSAGRWRETQYF.

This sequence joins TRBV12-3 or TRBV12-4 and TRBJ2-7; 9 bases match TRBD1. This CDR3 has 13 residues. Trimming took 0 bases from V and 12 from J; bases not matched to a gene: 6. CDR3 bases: TGTGCCAGCAGTTTAGCTAAACAGGGGGCAAGGTACTTC. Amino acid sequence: CASSLAKQGARYF.

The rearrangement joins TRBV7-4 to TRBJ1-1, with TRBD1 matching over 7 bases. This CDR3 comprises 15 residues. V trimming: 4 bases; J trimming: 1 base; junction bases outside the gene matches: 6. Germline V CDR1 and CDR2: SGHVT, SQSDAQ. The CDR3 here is CASSSVRDRNTEAFF. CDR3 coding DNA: TGTGCCAGCAGCTCAGTCCGGGACAGGAACACTGAAGCTTTCTTT.

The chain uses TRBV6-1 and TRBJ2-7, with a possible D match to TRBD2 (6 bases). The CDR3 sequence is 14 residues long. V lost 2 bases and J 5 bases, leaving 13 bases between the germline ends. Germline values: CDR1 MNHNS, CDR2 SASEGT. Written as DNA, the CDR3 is TGTGCCAGCAGTGAAAGGGGCTCGGGGGACGAGCAGTACTTC. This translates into CASSERGSGDEQYF.

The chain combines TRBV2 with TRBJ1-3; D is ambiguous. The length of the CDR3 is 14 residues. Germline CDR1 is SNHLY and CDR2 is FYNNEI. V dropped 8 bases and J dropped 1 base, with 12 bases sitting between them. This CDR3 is CASVPGFSGNTIYF. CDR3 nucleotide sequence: TGTGCCAGCGTGCCGGGTTTTTCTGGAAACACCATATATTTT.